The sequence of this TCR beta chain was determined in a study of response to subunit inactivated influenza vaccine. Study observations and caveats: Each seasonal flu vaccination may recruit only limited new T cells, authors suggested.

Deletions cut 3 bases from V and 0 bases from J, with 10 bases between. CDR1 and CDR2 (germline): SGHVS, FNYEAQ. This CDR3 has 15 residues. The table lists this clonotype with a few counts. Its antigen remains unidentified. One entry per CDR3 protein, called by TCRdb with MiXCR from the RT-PCR reads. The top ten hold approximately 11% of the sample, which has some 850,000 distinct CDR3 sequences, about 18% seen once. The source is a man aged 50-60 years who received an inactivated influenza vaccine. V usage is TRBV7-6 and J usage is TRBJ2-3; D is ambiguous. The sequencing used PBMCs from blood, collected roughly 5 days after vaccination. The CDR3 bases are TGTGCCAGCAGCTTTTTTCCAGCTAGCACAGATACGCAGTATTTT. Its protein is CASSFFPASTDTQYF.